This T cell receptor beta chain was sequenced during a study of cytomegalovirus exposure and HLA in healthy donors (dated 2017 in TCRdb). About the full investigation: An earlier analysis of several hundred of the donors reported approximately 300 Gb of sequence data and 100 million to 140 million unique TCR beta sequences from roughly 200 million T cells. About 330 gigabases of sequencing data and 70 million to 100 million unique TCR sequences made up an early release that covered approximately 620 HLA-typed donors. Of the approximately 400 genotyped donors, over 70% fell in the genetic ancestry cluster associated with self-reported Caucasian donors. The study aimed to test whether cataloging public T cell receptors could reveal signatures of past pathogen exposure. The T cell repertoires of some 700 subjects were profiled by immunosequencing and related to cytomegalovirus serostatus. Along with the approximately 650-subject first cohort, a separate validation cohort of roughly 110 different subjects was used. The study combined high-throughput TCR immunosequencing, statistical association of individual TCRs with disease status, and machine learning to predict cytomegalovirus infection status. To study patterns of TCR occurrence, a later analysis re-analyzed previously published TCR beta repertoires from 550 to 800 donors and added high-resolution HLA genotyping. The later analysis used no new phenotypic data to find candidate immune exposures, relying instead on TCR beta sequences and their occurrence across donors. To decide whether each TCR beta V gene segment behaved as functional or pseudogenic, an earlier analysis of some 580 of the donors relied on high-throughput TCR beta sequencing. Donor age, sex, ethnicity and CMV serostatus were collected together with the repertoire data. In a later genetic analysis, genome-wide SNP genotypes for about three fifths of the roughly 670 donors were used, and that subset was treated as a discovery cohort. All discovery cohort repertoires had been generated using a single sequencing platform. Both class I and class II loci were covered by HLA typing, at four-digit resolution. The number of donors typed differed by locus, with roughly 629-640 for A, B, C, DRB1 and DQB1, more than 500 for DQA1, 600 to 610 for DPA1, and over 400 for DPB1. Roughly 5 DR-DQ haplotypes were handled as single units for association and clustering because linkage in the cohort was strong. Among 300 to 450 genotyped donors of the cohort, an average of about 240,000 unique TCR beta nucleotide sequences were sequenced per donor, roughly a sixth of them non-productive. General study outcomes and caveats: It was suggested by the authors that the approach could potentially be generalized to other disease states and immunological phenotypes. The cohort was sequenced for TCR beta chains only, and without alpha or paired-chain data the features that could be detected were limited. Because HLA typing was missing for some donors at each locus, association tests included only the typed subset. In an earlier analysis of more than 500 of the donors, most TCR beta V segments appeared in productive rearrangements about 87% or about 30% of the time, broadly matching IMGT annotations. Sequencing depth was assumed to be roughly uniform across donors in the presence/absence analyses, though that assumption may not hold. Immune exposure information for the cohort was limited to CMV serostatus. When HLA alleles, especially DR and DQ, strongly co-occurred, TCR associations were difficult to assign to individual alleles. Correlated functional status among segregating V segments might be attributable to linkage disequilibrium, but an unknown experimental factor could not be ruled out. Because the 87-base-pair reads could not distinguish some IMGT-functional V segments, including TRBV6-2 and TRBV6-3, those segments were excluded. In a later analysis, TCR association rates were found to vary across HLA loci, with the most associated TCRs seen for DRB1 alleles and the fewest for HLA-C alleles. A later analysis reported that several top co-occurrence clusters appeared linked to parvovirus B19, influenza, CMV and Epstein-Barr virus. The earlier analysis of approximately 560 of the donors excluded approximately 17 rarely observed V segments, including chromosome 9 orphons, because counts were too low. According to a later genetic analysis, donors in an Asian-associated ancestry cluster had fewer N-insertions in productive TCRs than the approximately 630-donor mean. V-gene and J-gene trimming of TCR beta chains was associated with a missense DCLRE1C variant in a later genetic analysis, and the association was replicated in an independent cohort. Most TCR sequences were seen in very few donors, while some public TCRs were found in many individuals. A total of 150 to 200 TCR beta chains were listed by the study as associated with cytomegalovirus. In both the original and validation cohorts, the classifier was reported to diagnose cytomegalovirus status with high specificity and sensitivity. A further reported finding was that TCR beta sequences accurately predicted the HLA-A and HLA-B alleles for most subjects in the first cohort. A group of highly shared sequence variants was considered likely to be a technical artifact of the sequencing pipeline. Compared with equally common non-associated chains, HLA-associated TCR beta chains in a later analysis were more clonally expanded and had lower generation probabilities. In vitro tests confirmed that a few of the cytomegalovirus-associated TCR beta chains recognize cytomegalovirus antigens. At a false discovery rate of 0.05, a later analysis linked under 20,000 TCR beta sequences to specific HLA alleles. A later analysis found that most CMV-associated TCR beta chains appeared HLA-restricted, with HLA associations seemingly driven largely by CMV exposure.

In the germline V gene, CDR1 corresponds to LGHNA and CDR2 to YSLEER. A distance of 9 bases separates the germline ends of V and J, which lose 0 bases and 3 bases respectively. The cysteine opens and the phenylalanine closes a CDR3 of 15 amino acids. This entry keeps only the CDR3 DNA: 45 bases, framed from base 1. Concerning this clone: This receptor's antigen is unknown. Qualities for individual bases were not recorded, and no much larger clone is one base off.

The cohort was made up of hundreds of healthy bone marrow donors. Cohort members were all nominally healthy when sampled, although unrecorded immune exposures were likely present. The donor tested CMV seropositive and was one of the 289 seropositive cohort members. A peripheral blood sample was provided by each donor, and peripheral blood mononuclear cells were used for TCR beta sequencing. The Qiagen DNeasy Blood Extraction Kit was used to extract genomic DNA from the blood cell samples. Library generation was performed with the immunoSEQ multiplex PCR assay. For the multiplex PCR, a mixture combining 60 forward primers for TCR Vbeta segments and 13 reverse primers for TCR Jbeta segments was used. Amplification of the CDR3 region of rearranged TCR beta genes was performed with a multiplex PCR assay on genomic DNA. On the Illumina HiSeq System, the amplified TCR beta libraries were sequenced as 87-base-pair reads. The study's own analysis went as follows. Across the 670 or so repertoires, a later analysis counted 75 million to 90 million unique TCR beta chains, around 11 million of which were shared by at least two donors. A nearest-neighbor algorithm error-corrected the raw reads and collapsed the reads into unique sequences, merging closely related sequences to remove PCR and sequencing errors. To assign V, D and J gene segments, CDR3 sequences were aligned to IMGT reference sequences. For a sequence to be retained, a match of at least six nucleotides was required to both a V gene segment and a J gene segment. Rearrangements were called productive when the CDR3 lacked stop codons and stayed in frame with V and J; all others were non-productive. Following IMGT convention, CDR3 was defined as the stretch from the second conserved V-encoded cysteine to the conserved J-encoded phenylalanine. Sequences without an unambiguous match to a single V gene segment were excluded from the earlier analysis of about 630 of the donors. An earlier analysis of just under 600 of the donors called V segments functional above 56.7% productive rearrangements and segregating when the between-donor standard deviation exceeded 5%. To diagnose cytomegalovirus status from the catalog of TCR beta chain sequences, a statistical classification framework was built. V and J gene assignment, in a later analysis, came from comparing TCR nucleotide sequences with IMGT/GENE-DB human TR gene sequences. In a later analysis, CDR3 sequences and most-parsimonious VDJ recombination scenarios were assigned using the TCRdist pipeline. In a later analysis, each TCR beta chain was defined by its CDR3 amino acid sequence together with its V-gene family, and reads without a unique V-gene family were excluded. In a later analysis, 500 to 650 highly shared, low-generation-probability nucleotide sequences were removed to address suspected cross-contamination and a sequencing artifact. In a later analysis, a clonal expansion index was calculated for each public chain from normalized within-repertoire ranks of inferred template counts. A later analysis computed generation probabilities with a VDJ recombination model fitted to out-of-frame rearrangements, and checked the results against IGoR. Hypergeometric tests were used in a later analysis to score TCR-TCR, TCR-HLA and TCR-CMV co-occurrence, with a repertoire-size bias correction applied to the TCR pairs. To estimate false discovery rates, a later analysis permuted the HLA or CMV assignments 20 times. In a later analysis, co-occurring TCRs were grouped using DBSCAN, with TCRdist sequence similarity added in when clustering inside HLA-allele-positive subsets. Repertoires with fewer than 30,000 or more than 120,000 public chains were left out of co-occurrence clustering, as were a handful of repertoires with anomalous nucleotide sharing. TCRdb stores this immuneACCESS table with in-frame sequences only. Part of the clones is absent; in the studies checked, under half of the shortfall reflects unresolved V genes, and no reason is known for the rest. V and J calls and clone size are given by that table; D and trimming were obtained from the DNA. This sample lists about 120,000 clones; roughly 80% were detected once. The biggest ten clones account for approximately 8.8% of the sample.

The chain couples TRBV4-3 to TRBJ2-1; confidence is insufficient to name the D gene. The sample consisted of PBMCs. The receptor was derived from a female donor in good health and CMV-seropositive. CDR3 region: CASSQDLGRYNEQFF. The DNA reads TGCGCCAGCAGCCAAGATCTAGGCCGCTACAATGAGCAGTTCTTC.